The sequence of this T cell receptor (beta chain) was determined in a study of shared clonotypes between healthy human individuals (dated by TCRdb to 2020 to 2021). About the investigation overall: The cohort comprised a couple of women and a few men aged 18 to 49 years. For each donor, CD4 naive and CD4 memory were each given three plates, CD8 naive was given two plates, and CD8 memory was given one plate. Per donor, leukapheresis produced somewhere between about 0.85 and 8.9 billion PBMCs. To estimate repertoire size and how much clonotypes are shared between individuals, the study performed deep sequencing of blood TCR repertoires from 4 to 6 healthy adults. Libraries were prepared and TCR repertoires were sequenced by different laboratories using diverse techniques, in order to increase sequencing depth and limit assay-specific biases. Beyond this particular receptor, the publication reports: Approximately 5% of naive CD4, 3.5% of naive CD8, around 2.3% of memory CD4, and more than 0.35% of memory CD8 clonotypes were shared across four donors. The small number of donors limited the genetic and exposure-history diversity represented. Only blood was sampled, and tissue TCR repertoires likely differ from those in blood. Even with the large sequencing depth, rarefaction of the sorted-subset datasets indicated that sequencing was incomplete. Based on pairwise subsampling, the degree of clonotype sharing among donors was expected to be affected by sequencing depth. Compared with non-shared clonotypes, clonotypes shared by all four sorted-subset donors had higher generation probabilities. Naive subsets generally had larger estimated clonotype richness than memory subsets did.

Healthy HIV-negative adults with no recently reported acute infections or vaccinations were included as donors. Every donor was a Caucasian adult residing in Nashville, Tennessee, USA. CD4+ T cells were enriched through magnetic negative selection, after which naive cells were positively selected on CD45RA and the remaining negative fraction served as the memory subset. Blood was collected by leukapheresis, and PBMCs were isolated by Ficoll-Histopaque density gradient centrifugation and then cryopreserved in liquid nitrogen vapor phase. Purity and quantity of every magnetically sorted T cell population were checked by analytical flow cytometry. Genomic DNA was isolated from each sorted fraction and quantified by UV absorbance on a Nanodrop 2000c. From the germline V gene, CDR1 is SNHLY and CDR2 is FYNNEI. The CDR3 has 15 amino acids, counting the end cysteine and phenylalanine. The only DNA kept is the CDR3, 45 bases in frame from the first base. V has 4 bases trimmed and J has 1 base trimmed; junction bases matching no gene number 5.

On this clone: The antigen it recognizes is unknown. Base quality data are lacking; no much larger clone is found one base away.

Using the deep immunoSEQ assay, multiplex PCR amplified TCR CDR3 regions from genomic DNA. Genomic DNA extracted from each cell subset was distributed evenly over all wells of several immunoSEQ 96-well plates, and each plate served as one replicate. Each replicate PCR for sorted subsets received around 0.2 ug genomic DNA, equal to roughly 33,000 T cell genomes. Purified libraries were quantified with a Qubit 3.0 fluorometer, sized on a Bioanalyzer 2100, and re-quantified with the KAPA Library Quantification kit. Every immunoSEQ 96-well plate was sequenced on a dedicated single-read 150-cycle Illumina NextSeq 550 flow cell. Per the original workflow: The immunoSEQ output contained only junctional sequences without quality scores, so filtering could not match that applied to full-length reads. To assign V/J genes and CDR3, sequences were annotated using PyIR, a Python wrapper for IgBLAST v1.9, with IMGT germline references. Any read was removed if the V/J assignment was weak (E-value above 1e-6), the CDR3 was missing, or the read contained stop codons, out-of-frame junctions, or ambiguous translated residues. A V3J clonotype was defined by an identical inferred V gene, J gene, and CDR3 amino acid sequence. To compute the percentage overlap between repertoires, the number of shared unique clonotypes was divided by the size of the smaller repertoire. Richness of each repertoire was evaluated using RTK rarefaction, the Chao1 estimator, and Recon v2.1 estimates of unobserved clonotypes. Generation probabilities for all TCRbeta clonotypes obtained by the gDNA method from a handful of donors were computed using OLGA. Drawn from immuneACCESS, this table holds only the in-frame rearrangements with V and J called that TCRdb kept. Clones are partly lost; checked studies trace under half to an unresolved V gene and leave the rest unexplained. V and J calls and clone size are as listed in that table; D and trimming were resolved from the DNA. The sample contains a few million clones, approximately 90% of them found a single time. Of the sample, 0.13% to 0.15% is held by the ten largest clones.

In this chain, TRBV2 is recombined with TRBJ2-3, and 7 junctional nucleotides match TRBD2. This clonotype originated in a young man in good health. Sequencing was performed on naive CD4+ T cells sorted from blood. Reading the label with the study, this specimen's cell subset or site is: CD45RA+ positively selected. The CDR3 protein sequence reads: CASSGDYQGTDTQYF. The DNA sequence is as follows: TGTGCCAGCAGTGGGGACTACCAAGGCACAGATACGCAGTATTTT.